These 31 T cell receptor beta chains share one sample of origin, sequenced in a study of PD-L1 blockade in urothelial cancer. The time point denotes: pretreatment peripheral blood. Assay: immunoSEQ multiplex PCR; the TCRdb copy retains only in-frame clones and omits some. Found here are tens of thousands of clones, 65% to 90% of them singletons; the top ten hold 2.5% to 3.5%. Here the sequenced sample was PBMCs, taken around atezolizumab (anti-PD-L1) treatment. The source is a man in his 70s with urothelial cancer.

The chain combines TRBV7-2 with TRBJ1-1, with D possibly matching TRBD1 (5 bases). In germline, CDR1 is SGHTA, CDR2 FQGNSA. V gave up 2 bases and J gave up 6 bases, with 16 bases separating them. The CDR3 runs 15 residues. CDR3 nucleotide sequence: TGTGCCAGCAGCTTAATCTTGGGGCAGTTCGCTGAAGCTTTCTTT. Its protein product is CASSLILGQFAEAFF. Based on the CDR3 plus reference TRBV7-2 and TRBJ1-1, the full variable domain is GAGVSQSPSNKVTEKGKDVELRCDPISGHTALYWYRQSLGQGLEFLIYFQGNSAPDKSGLPSDRFSAERTGGSVSTLTIQRTQQEDSAVYLCASSLILGQFAEAFFGQGTRLTVV.

The rearrangement uses TRBV4-2 and TRBJ2-1, with TRBD1 matching 7 bases. The trim removed 2 bases at V and 10 bases at J, leaving 2 bases unmatched. The CDR3 totals 12 residues. Germline CDR1 reads LGHNA; CDR2 reads YNFKEQ. Written as DNA, the CDR3 is TGTGCCAGCAGCCAAAGGACAGGAGAGCAGTTCTTC. Protein: CASSQRTGEQFF.

The genes are TRBV2 and TRBJ1-1; 8 bases line up with TRBD1. The CDR3 is 13 residues long. The V gene's germline CDR1 is SNHLY and CDR2 FYNNEI. V lost 6 bases to trimming and J lost 4 bases; unmatched junction nucleotides: 4. The chain's CDR3 is CASSGQGGTEAFF. The CDR3 DNA reads TGTGCCAGCAGCGGACAGGGAGGCACTGAAGCTTTCTTT.

J is TRBJ1-2 and V is TRBV10-3, with a tentative D call TRBD1 (5 bases). The CDR3 is made up of 13 amino acids. V gave up 7 bases and J gave up 4 bases, with 13 bases separating them. CDR1 and CDR2 from the germline V gene are ENHRY and SYGVKD. CDR3 region: CAITGREGYGYTF. The CDR3 nucleotides are TGTGCCATCACTGGCAGGGAGGGCTATGGCTACACCTTC.

The chain combines TRBV19 with TRBJ1-2, with 10 bases aligning to TRBD1. The V gene end was trimmed by 6 bases and the J gene end by 3 bases; junction bases not matched to a gene: 4. The CDR3 has 14 residues. CDR1 is LNHDA and CDR2 is SQIVND in the germline V gene (reference sequence). The CDR3 protein is CASSDRGRDYGYTF. The CDR3 nucleotides read TGTGCCAGTAGCGACAGGGGGCGCGACTATGGCTACACCTTC.

V gene TRBV10-3 combines with J gene TRBJ1-2; 10 bases agree with TRBD1. Germline assignment: CDR1 ENHRY and CDR2 SYGVKD. V dropped 5 bases and J dropped 5; count of bases not matched to a gene: 5. This CDR3 has 14 amino acids. The chain's CDR3 is CAISSMGQGYGYTF. The CDR3 region has the DNA TGTGCCATCAGTTCTATGGGACAGGGGTATGGCTACACCTTC.

The chain combines TRBV19 with TRBJ1-5, with 8 bases aligning to TRBD1. Germline CDR1 reads LNHDA; CDR2 reads SQIVND (reference sequence). With V trimmed by 3 bases and J by 6 bases, 7 bases remained unmatched. The CDR3 has 15 amino acids. The CDR3 is CASSMGTGGSQPQHF. The CDR3 DNA reads TGTGCCAGTAGTATGGGAACAGGGGGTAGTCAGCCCCAGCATTTT. The complete variable domain, with remaining parts taken from reference TRBV19 and TRBJ1-5, reads DGGITQSPKYLFRKEGQNVTLSCEQNLNHDAMYWYRQDPGQGLRLIYYSQIVNDFQKGDIAEGYSVSREKKESFPLTVTSAQKNPTAFYLCASSMGTGGSQPQHFGDGTRLSIL.

The chain joins TRBV7-2 to TRBJ2-7; a weak D match, TRBD1 (7 bases). Per the germline V gene, CDR1 is SGHTA and CDR2 is FQGNSA. The germline V and J ends were trimmed by 5 bases and 2 bases, with 13 bases remaining between them. The CDR3 contains 14 residues. For the CDR3, the DNA is TGTGCCAGCAGCCGTAGGAGGGGGCCCTACGAGCAGTACTTC. It specifies CASSRRRGPYEQYF.

V is TRBV7-9 and J is TRBJ2-3; 10 bases align to TRBD2. The CDR3 covers 16 residues. The germline gives CDR1 SEHNR, CDR2 FQNEAQ (reference sequence). J gave up 2 bases and V 5 bases, and 7 bases lay outside the gene matches. The CDR3: CASSKTAGGPTDTQYF. The CDR3 nucleotides are TGTGCCAGCAGCAAAACAGCGGGAGGGCCCACAGATACGCAGTATTTT.

This clone has just a few counts. V gene TRBV19 combines with J gene TRBJ2-7; weak D call: TRBD1 (6 bases). Trimming took off 6 bases at V and 1 base at J, with 13 bases between the two ends. Germline-derived CDR1 and CDR2 are LNHDA and SQIVND (reference sequence). The length of the CDR3 is 14 residues. The CDR3 nucleotides are TGTGCCAGTAGAGAGACAGGAGGTTCCTACGAGCAGTACTTC. Amino acids: CASRETGGSYEQYF.

The chain carries TRBV2 and TRBJ1-2; 7 positions agree with TRBD1. This CDR3 is built from 16 residues. Germline CDR1 reads SNHLY; CDR2 reads FYNNEI. V lost 3 bases to trimming and J lost 0 bases; unmatched junction nucleotides: 7. CDR3 DNA sequence: TGTGCCAGCAGTGACTCCCGGACAGGATCTAACTATGGCTACACCTTC. Amino acids: CASSDSRTGSNYGYTF.

This clone was counted once. V is TRBV2 and J is TRBJ1-3; tentative D call: TRBD1 (6 bases). The CDR3 spans 16 residues. V was cut by 4 bases and J by 4 bases, with 17 bases left in between. In germline, CDR1 is SNHLY, CDR2 FYNNEI. The CDR3 nucleotides read TGTGCCAGCAGTGCGAACAGGGTTAGAGCGGGAAACACCATATATTTT. Translation: CASSANRVRAGNTIYF. The full variable domain, with the rest looked up from reference TRBV2 and TRBJ1-3, is EPEVTQTPSHQVTQMGQEVILRCVPISNHLYFYWYRQILGQKVEFLVSFYNNEISEKSEIFDDQFSVERPDGSNFTLKIRSTKLEDSAMYFCASSANRVRAGNTIYFGEGSWLTVV.

The chain employs TRBV7-9 and TRBJ2-3, with a weak D call TRBD2 (6 bases). Germline CDR1 is SEHNR and CDR2 is FQNEAQ (reference sequence). Between the trimmed V and J ends, which lost 3 bases and 4 bases, there was a span of 14 bases. The CDR3 runs to 15 residues. In DNA form, the CDR3 reads TGTGCCAGCAGCTTGGGGGGACGGTCGGCAGATACGCAGTATTTT. Translating gives CASSLGGRSADTQYF.

There are a few counts of this clone. The V gene is TRBV5-1, the J gene TRBJ2-2, with 13 bases aligning to TRBD2. V was clipped by 3 bases and J by 7 bases; unmatched bases: 9. The CDR3 contains 17 residues. Germline-derived CDR1 and CDR2 are SGHRS and YFSETQ. This CDR3 reads CASSSKRTSGRIGELFF. In DNA form, the CDR3 reads TGCGCCAGCAGCTCAAAAAGGACTAGCGGGAGAATCGGGGAGCTGTTTTTT.

The V gene is TRBV4-2, the J gene TRBJ2-3, with 7 bases that match TRBD1. The CDR3 has 16 residues. CDR1 is LGHNA, CDR2 YNFKEQ, per germline. V dropped 1 base and J dropped 5; count of bases not matched to a gene: 9. In DNA form, the CDR3 reads TGTGCCAGCAGCCAAGTGATGGCAGGGGGAAGAGATACGCAGTATTTT. Encoded protein: CASSQVMAGGRDTQYF.

This chain connects TRBV5-1 to TRBJ2-3; possible D gene TRBD1, 7 bases. Germline-derived CDR1 and CDR2 are SGHRS and YFSETQ. This CDR3 spans 15 amino acids. V was pared by 6 bases and J by 1 base, with 15 bases between. Written as DNA, the CDR3 is TGCGCCAGCAACCCCTCCAGGGGGGGCACAGATACGCAGTATTTT. Amino acids: CASNPSRGGTDTQYF.

This chain links TRBV10-2 with TRBJ2-5; TRBD2 matches at 9 bases. V shed 3 bases and J 6 bases; nucleotides not matched to a gene: 17. Germline V gives CDR1 WSHSY, CDR2 SAAADI. The CDR3 contains 18 residues. The CDR3 loop reads CASSDHGSPSGTLKTQYF. CDR3 nucleotides: TGCGCCAGCAGTGATCATGGGTCCCCTAGCGGGACCCTCAAGACCCAGTACTTC.

V is TRBV19 and J is TRBJ1-2; tentatively, D is TRBD1 (6 bases). Germline assignment: CDR1 LNHDA and CDR2 SQIVND (reference sequence). V dropped 4 bases and J dropped 0 bases, with 12 bases sitting between them. The CDR3 loop spans 15 amino acids. CDR3 coding DNA: TGTGCCAGTAGTACTACAGGGTCGGCTAACTATGGCTACACCTTC. As protein: CASSTTGSANYGYTF.

The CDR3 loop reads CASSYAGQGSTGELFF. The CDR3 DNA reads TGTGCCAGCAGTTACGCTGGACAGGGGAGCACCGGGGAGCTGTTTTTT. The J gene is TRBJ2-2, the V gene TRBV6-5, with 9 bases that match TRBD1. The CDR3 is 16 residues long. Losses at the gene ends were 2 bases for V and 4 bases for J; bases not matched to a gene: 5. Per germline, CDR1 MNHEY and CDR2 SVGAGI.

The genes are TRBV2 and TRBJ1-2; D uncertain. Germline CDR1 and CDR2: SNHLY and FYNNEI. Trimming took off 7 bases at V and 8 bases at J, with 11 bases between the two ends. The CDR3 sequence is 11 residues long. For the CDR3, the DNA is TGTGCCAGCAAGGAGCGGAAGGGCTACACCTTC. It translates to CASKERKGYTF.

The CDR3 DNA is TGTGCCAGTAGGGATGCTGACTACTACAATGAGCAGTTCTTC. Its protein is CASRDADYYNEQFF. The chain links TRBV19 to TRBJ2-1, with D tentatively TRBD2 (5 bases). Germline lookup yields CDR1 LNHDA and CDR2 SQIVND (reference sequence). The CDR3 contains 14 residues. Deletions cut 6 bases from V and 3 bases from J, with 12 bases between.

This chain joins TRBV5-1 and TRBJ1-5; 9 bases map to TRBD1. Trimming removed 4 bases from V and 6 bases from J; junction bases left unmatched: 5. CDR3 length: 14 residues. Germline V gene data show CDR1 as SGHRS and CDR2 as YFSETQ. CDR3 DNA: TGCGCCAGCAGCCCCGGGACAGGGAGTCAGCCCCAGCATTTT. Translated: CASSPGTGSQPQHF.

The chain uses TRBV19 and TRBJ2-7; TRBD1 matches at 12 bases. After removal of 6 bases from V and 7 bases from J, the junction contained 7 bases not matched to a gene. The CDR3 is 14 amino acids. The germline V gene encodes CDR1 LNHDA and CDR2 SQIVND (reference sequence). CDR3 coding DNA: TGTGCCAGTAGCCTGGGACAGGGGGCGTTTGAGCAGTACTTC. The encoded protein is CASSLGQGAFEQYF.

This sequence joins TRBV5-1 and TRBJ1-1; TRBD1 agrees at 8 bases. Germline V gives CDR1 SGHRS, CDR2 YFSETQ. The CDR3 is 14 amino acids. The V segment lost 4 bases and the J segment 4 bases; nucleotides outside the gene matches: 6. The CDR3 sequence is CASSAQGGGTEAFF. The CDR3, as DNA: TGCGCCAGCAGCGCACAGGGGGGCGGCACTGAAGCTTTCTTT.

The sample holds many counts of this clone. The V and J genes are TRBV2 and TRBJ1-1, with 9 bases identical to TRBD1. Losses at the gene ends were 8 bases for V and 4 bases for J; bases not matched to a gene: 5. This CDR3 has 13 residues. CDR1 and CDR2 from the germline V gene are SNHLY and FYNNEI. The CDR3 here is CASDGQGITEAFF. CDR3 DNA: TGTGCCAGCGACGGACAGGGGATCACTGAAGCTTTCTTT.

The chain joins TRBV6-1 to TRBJ2-3; 9 nucleotides line up with TRBD1. In germline, CDR1 is MNHNS, CDR2 SASEGT. CDR3 length equals 14 residues. The V and J ends lost 7 bases and 5 bases, in that order; junction bases with no gene match: 7. Here the CDR3 reads CASNRDRARDTQYF. CDR3 nucleotides: TGTGCCAGCAATCGGGACAGGGCGAGAGATACGCAGTATTTT.

The chain combines TRBV6-1 with TRBJ2-7; D might be TRBD1 (6 bases). The CDR3 runs 13 residues. Germline CDR1 MNHNS, CDR2 SASEGT. V was trimmed by 6 bases and J by 0 bases, leaving 9 bases between them. CDR3 DNA: TGTGCCAGCAGCGGACAGACCTCCTACGAGCAGTACTTC. Translating it yields CASSGQTSYEQYF.

V gene TRBV28 combines with J gene TRBJ2-5; unclear D gene. Germline V gives CDR1 MDHEN, CDR2 SYDVKM. Between the trimmed V and J ends, which lost 6 bases and 0 bases, there was a span of 11 bases. There are 14 residues in the CDR3. The CDR3 DNA reads TGTGCCAGCAGGTCCGCCCGGTACCAAGAGACCCAGTACTTC. Translating it yields CASRSARYQETQYF.

The chain couples TRBV13 to TRBJ2-1; 13 nucleotides match TRBD2. The CDR3 length is 14 residues. The J segment lost 8 bases and the V segment lost 8 bases, leaving 6 bases of the junction unmatched. Germline lookup yields CDR1 PRHDT and CDR2 FYEKMQ (reference sequence). DNA of the CDR3: TGTGCCAGCCACCGTGGACTAGCGGGAGATGAGCAGTTCTTC. It codes for CASHRGLAGDEQFF.

This chain uses TRBV9 with TRBJ2-2, with 10 bases aligning to TRBD2. The germline V gene encodes CDR1 SGDLS and CDR2 YYNGEE. The CDR3 consists of 16 residues. Unmatched junction bases numbered 4, after V lost 0 bases and J lost 5 bases. CDR3 region: CASSVGSSGSTGELFF. The CDR3 DNA reads as TGTGCCAGCAGCGTAGGGTCTAGCGGGAGTACCGGGGAGCTGTTTTTT.

This clone was recorded once. V gene TRBV10-1 combines with J gene TRBJ2-3, with D maybe TRBD2 (5 bases). The CDR3 length is 13 residues. Germline V CDR1 and CDR2: WNHNN, SYGVQD (reference sequence). The V end lost 6 bases, the J end lost 7 bases, and 14 bases lay between the germline ends. In DNA form, the CDR3 reads TGCGCCAGCAGAGAAGGACCCGGGAATACGCAGTATTTT. Encoded protein: CASREGPGNTQYF.